The 9 T cell receptor beta chains given below trace back to one sample, sequenced in a study of OX40 agonist ivuxolimab in advanced cancers. Sequenced by immunoSEQ multiplex PCR; TCRdb stores in-frame clones only, minus some. The table includes tens of thousands of clones, roughly nine tenths detected once. Source: CD4+ or CD8+ T cells sorted from blood, taken in a trial of the OX40 agonist ivuxolimab. Every receptor here comes from an adult with an advanced solid tumor such as melanoma, head and neck, liver or kidney cancer.

The rearrangement uses TRBV30 and TRBJ2-7, with 7 bases matching TRBD2. This CDR3 contains 13 residues. CDR1 and CDR2 from the germline V gene are GTSNPN and SVGIG (reference sequence). V lost 3 bases, J lost 4 bases, and 6 bases stayed unmatched. Here the CDR3 reads CAWRKRGGYEQYF. The CDR3 nucleotides read TGTGCCTGGAGAAAGCGGGGTGGGTACGAGCAGTACTTC.

The chain has TRBV2 and TRBJ1-2, with D perhaps matching TRBD1 (6 bases). CDR1 SNHLY and CDR2 FYNNEI come from the germline V gene. V lost 1 base and J lost 4, with 13 bases in between. The length of the CDR3 is 15 residues. CDR3 bases: TGTGCCAGCAGTGAAGGGGGGGCAATAGGCTATGGCTACACCTTC. Protein: CASSEGGAIGYGYTF.

This chain joins TRBV29-1 and TRBJ2-7, with unresolved D. Trimming stripped 7 bases from V and 9 bases from J, with 22 bases between. The CDR3 is 13 residues long. The V gene's germline CDR1 is SQVTM and CDR2 ANQGSEA. CDR3 amino acids: CSGAWQYSNGQYF. As DNA, the CDR3 is TGCAGCGGGGCGTGGCAGTACTCAAACGGGCAGTACTTC.

V usage is TRBV5-1 and J usage is TRBJ1-1; weak D call: TRBD1 (5 bases). The CDR3 consists of 15 residues. V lost 0 bases, J lost 4 bases, and 13 bases lay in between. Germline-derived CDR1 and CDR2 are SGHRS and YFSETQ. The CDR3 reads CASSLEGRDSTEAFF. CDR3 bases: TGCGCCAGCAGCTTGGAAGGCAGGGATTCCACTGAAGCTTTCTTT. Based on the CDR3 plus reference TRBV5-1 and TRBJ1-1, the full variable domain is KAGVTQTPRYLIKTRGQQVTLSCSPISGHRSVSWYQQTPGQGLQFLFEYFSETQRNKGNFPGRFSGRQFSNSRSEMNVSTLELGDSALYLCASSLEGRDSTEAFFGQGTRLTVV.

J is TRBJ2-4 and V is TRBV18, with 7 bases lining up with TRBD1. After removal of 2 bases from V and 0 bases from J, the junction contained 10 bases not matched to a gene. The CDR3 is 18 residues long. Germline CDR1 KGHSH, CDR2 LQKENI. The CDR3: CASSPTTGDDLAKNIQYF. CDR3 nucleotides: TGTGCCAGCTCACCAACTACAGGGGATGACCTAGCCAAAAACATTCAGTACTTC.

V and J are TRBV13 and TRBJ1-3; TRBD1 matches at 7 bases. Germline lookup yields CDR1 PRHDT and CDR2 FYEKMQ (reference sequence). Trimming took 5 bases from V and 0 from J; bases not matched to a gene: 4. The CDR3 runs to 15 residues. The CDR3 DNA follows: TGTGCCAGCAGCACGCGGGACAGCTCTGGAAACACCATATATTTT. As protein: CASSTRDSSGNTIYF.

The chain couples TRBV5-4 to TRBJ2-1; 7 positions match TRBD1. The CDR3 runs 17 residues. CDR1 SGHNT and CDR2 YYREEE come from the germline V gene (reference sequence). V lost 0 bases, J lost 8 bases, and 14 bases stayed unmatched. CDR3 sequence: CASSLVTTGTEVHEQFF. The CDR3 DNA reads as TGTGCCAGCAGCTTGGTAACTACCGGGACAGAAGTCCATGAGCAGTTCTTC.

V usage is TRBV30 and J usage is TRBJ1-2; D is unclear. Germline V gene data show CDR1 as GTSNPN and CDR2 as SVGIG (reference sequence). The CDR3 runs 14 residues. Deletions cut 2 bases from V and 0 bases from J, with 10 bases between. The CDR3 region has the DNA TGTGCCTGGAGTAGTGGAGGCCCTAACTATGGCTACACCTTC. This sequence encodes CAWSSGGPNYGYTF.

The CDR3 coding sequence is TGTGCCAGCAGCTTAACGGGGCTCGTTAATGAAAAACTGTTTTTT. The encoded protein is CASSLTGLVNEKLFF. This chain uses TRBV11-2 with TRBJ1-4; tentative D call: TRBD1 (5 bases). The V gene lost 2 bases and the J gene lost 4 bases, with 11 bases spanning the gap. Germline V CDR1 and CDR2: SGHAT, FQNNGV. This CDR3 has 15 amino acids.